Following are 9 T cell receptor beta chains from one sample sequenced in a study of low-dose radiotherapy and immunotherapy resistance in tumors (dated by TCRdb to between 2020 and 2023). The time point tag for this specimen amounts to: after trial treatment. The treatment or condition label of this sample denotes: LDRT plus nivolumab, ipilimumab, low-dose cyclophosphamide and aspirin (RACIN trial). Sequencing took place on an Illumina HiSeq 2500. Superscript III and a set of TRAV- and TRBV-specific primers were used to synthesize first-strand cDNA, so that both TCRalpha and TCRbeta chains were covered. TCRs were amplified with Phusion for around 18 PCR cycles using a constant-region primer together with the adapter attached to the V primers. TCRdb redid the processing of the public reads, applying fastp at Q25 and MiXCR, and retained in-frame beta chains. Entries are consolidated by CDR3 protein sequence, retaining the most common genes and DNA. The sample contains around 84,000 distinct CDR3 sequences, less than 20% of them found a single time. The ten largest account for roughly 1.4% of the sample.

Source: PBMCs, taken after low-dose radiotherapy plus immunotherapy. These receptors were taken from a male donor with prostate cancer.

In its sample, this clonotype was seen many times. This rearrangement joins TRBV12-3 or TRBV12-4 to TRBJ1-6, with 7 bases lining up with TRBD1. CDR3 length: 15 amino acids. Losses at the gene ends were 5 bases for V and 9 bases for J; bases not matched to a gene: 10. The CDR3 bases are TGTGCCAGCAGTCCAGGGGGGATTTATGGTTCACCCCTCCACTTT. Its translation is CASSPGGIYGSPLHF.

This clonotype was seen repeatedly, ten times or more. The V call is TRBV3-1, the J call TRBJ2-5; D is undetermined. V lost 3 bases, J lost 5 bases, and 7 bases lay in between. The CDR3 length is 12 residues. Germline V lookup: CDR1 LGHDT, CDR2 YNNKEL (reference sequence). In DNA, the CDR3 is TGTGCCAGCAGCCAGGTAGTTGAGACCCAGTACTTC. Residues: CASSQVVETQYF.

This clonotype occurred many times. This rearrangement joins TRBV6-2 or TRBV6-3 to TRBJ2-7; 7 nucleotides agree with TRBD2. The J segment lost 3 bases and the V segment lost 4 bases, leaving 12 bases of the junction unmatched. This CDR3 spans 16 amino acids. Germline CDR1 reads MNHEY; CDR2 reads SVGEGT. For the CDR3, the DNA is TGTGCCAGCAGTTCCCCCATCGGACTAGGGATCTACGAGCAGTACTTC. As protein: CASSSPIGLGIYEQYF.

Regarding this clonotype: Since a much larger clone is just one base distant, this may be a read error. In DNA form, the CDR3 reads TGTGTCAGCAGTGCAAGGACTAGCGGGACCCAAGAGACCCAGTACTTC. It codes for CVSSARTSGTQETQYF. The gene calls are TRBV2 and TRBJ2-5; the match to TRBD2 covers 12 bases. The CDR3 is 16 amino acids. Per germline, CDR1 SNHLY and CDR2 FYNNEI.

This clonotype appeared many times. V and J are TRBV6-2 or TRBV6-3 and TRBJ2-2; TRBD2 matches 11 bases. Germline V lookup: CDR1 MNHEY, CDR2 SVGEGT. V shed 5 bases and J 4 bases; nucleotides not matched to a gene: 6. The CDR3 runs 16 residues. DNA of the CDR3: TGTGCCAGCAGTAAGATAGCGGGAGGGCCCACCGGGGAGCTGTTTTTT. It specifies CASSKIAGGPTGELFF.

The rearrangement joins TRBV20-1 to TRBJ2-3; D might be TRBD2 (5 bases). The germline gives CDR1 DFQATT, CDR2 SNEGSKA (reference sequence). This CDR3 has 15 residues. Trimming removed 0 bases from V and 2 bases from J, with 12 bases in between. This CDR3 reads CSARDTSGTTDTQYF. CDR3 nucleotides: TGCAGTGCTAGAGATACGAGCGGAACCACAGATACGCAGTATTTT.

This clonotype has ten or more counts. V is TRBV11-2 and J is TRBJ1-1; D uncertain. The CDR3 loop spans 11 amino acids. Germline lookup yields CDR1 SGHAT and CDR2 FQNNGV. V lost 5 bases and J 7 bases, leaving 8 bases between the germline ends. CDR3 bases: TGTGCCAGCAGCGCACGGGGTGAAGCTTTCTTT. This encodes CASSARGEAFF. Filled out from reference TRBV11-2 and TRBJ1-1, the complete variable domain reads EAGVAQSPRYKIIEKRQSVAFWCNPISGHATLYWYQQILGQGPKLLIQFQNNGVVDDSQLPKDRFSAERLKGVDSTLKIQPAKLEDSAVYLCASSARGEAFFGQGTRLTVV.

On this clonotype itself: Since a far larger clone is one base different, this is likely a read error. The CDR3 loop is CASSQDRLAGPGSEQYF. The CDR3 bases are TGCGCCAGCAGCCAAGATCGCTTAGCGGGCCCGGGGAGTGAGCAGTACTTC. V and J are TRBV5-3 and TRBJ2-7, with 7 bases that match TRBD2. TRBV5-3 carries the ORF label, with uncertain function. The CDR3 consists of 17 residues.

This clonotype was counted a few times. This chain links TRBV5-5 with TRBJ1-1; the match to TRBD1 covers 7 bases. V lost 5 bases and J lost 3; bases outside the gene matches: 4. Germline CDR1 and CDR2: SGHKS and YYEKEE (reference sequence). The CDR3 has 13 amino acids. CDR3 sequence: CASRGDSYTEAFF. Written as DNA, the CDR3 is TGTGCCAGCAGGGGGGACAGCTACACTGAAGCTTTCTTT. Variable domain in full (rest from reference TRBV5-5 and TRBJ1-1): DAGVTQSPTHLIKTRGQQVTLRCSPISGHKSVSWYQQVLGQGPQFIFQYYEKEERGRGNFPDRFSARQFPNYSSELNVNALLLGDSALYLCASRGDSYTEAFFGQGTRLTVV.